This T cell receptor beta chain was found in a study of response to subunit inactivated influenza vaccine. TCRdb itself ran the RT-PCR reads through MiXCR, one entry per CDR3 protein. This table holds just under 550,000 distinct CDR3 sequences, under 30% found once. The table lists this clonotype with a few counts. Germline V gene lookup returns CDR1 MDHEN and CDR2 SYDVKM. Trimming took off 3 bases at V and 6 bases at J, with 3 bases between the two ends. There are 11 residues in the CDR3. The sample also formed part of further work on T cells expressing NK-cell markers. Per that paper: The authors generated TCR beta cDNA through 5'RACE template switching with UMIs. Seven of eight sequenced donors tested HCMV-seropositive; one tested seronegative. The share of CD8+ T cells held by dominant NKG2C+ clonotypes was roughly 1.0-7.5% in 5 or 6 donors.

Sample: CD4+ T cells sorted from PBMCs, taken approximately 13 days after vaccination. V is TRBV28 and J is TRBJ1-5; D is uncertain. This clonotype was sampled from a man aged 50 to 59 who received an inactivated influenza vaccine. The chain's CDR3 is CASSFSQPQHF. CDR3 DNA sequence: TGTGCCAGCAGTTTCAGTCAGCCCCAGCATTTT.